This TCR beta chain was sequenced for a study of cytomegalovirus exposure and HLA in healthy donors. Study information: Out of about 180 million T cells, an earlier analysis found 117 million unique TCR beta sequences in total. Points from the study as a whole: In a later analysis, across HLA loci, associated TCR counts were highest for DRB1, lowest for HLA-C. Reported results showed that the classifier diagnosed cytomegalovirus status with high specificity and sensitivity.

Details on this clone: Its antigen is unknown.

Trimming removed 7 bases from V and 5 bases from J; junction bases left unmatched: 5. This CDR3 is 13 amino acids long. Germline CDR1 SNHLY, CDR2 FYNNEI. The PCR made use of 60 Vbeta and 13 Jbeta primers. TCRdb's table, derived via immunoSEQ multiplex PCR, lists solely in-frame clones and lacks some. The sample has some 120,000 clones, 75% seen once. The sequencing sample was made of PBMCs. The clonotype originates from a woman between 18 and 30 years old in good health and CMV-seronegative. The gene calls are TRBV2 and TRBJ1-1; 9 positions match TRBD1. The CDR3 DNA follows: TGTGCCAGCATGAGGGACAGGGTAACTGAAGCTTTCTTT. It specifies CASMRDRVTEAFF. Looking up the rest from reference TRBV2 and TRBJ1-1 gives the full variable domain: EPEVTQTPSHQVTQMGQEVILRCVPISNHLYFYWYRQILGQKVEFLVSFYNNEISEKSEIFDDQFSVERPDGSNFTLKIRSTKLEDSAMYFCASMRDRVTEAFFGQGTRLTVV.